In its sample, the clone carrying this T cell receptor beta chain was seen a few times. The antigen is not known. These data come from a study of T cells after yellow fever vaccination. Study-wide results and limits: High-abundance clonotypes from the bulk population could contaminate FACS-sorted repertoires.

TCRdb re-analysed the 5' RACE reads in MiXCR, keeping a single row per CDR3 protein. The profile shows 620,000 or so distinct CDR3 sequences, 17% of them singletons. The germline V gene has CDR1 PRHDT and CDR2 FYEKMQ (reference sequence). The CDR3 contains 13 residues. Trimming took off 5 bases at V and 8 bases at J, with 13 bases between the two ends. The clonotype originates from a man aged 18 to 35 who received the YFV17D yellow fever vaccine. The rearrangement joins TRBV13 to TRBJ2-1; perhaps TRBD1 as D (6 bases). Sequencing used PBMCs, obtained 5 to 6 days after the first yellow fever vaccination. The CDR3 here is CASSLRTVYEQFF. The CDR3 coding sequence is TGTGCCAGCAGCCTACGGACAGTTTATGAGCAGTTCTTC.